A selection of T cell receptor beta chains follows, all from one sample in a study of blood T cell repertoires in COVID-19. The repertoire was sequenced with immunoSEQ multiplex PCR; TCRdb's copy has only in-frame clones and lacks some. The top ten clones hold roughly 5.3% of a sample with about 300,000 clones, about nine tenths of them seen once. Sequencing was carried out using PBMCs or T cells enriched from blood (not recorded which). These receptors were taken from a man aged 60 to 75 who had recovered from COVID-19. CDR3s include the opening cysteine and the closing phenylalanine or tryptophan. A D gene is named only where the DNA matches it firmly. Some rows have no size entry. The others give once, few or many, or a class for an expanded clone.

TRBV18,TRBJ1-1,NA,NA,CASSPPLAQNTEAFF,TGTGCCAGCTCACCACCCTTGGCCCAGAACACTGAAGCTTTCTTT
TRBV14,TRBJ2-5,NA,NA,CASSQARGQETQYF,TGTGCCAGCAGCCAAGCTCGGGGGCAAGAGACCCAGTACTTC
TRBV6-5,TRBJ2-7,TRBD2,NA,CASSYLAERPYEQYF,TGTGCCAGCAGTTACCTAGCGGAGCGCCCCTACGAGCAGTACTTC
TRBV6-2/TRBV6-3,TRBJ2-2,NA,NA,CASSYSNLPGTGELFF,TGTGCCAGCAGTTACTCGAACCTCCCGGGGACCGGGGAGCTGTTTTTT
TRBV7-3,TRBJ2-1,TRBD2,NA,CASSLSGSSGYNEQFF,TGTGCCAGCAGCTTATCCGGTTCTAGCGGGTACAATGAGCAGTTCTTC
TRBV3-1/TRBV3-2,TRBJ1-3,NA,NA,CASSQPGFGNTIYF,TGTGCCAGCAGCCAACCGGGGTTTGGAAACACCATATATTTT
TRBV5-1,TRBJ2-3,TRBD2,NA,CASGTSGLTQYF,TGCGCCAGCGGGACTAGCGGTCTTACGCAGTATTTT
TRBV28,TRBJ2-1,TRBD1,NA,CASRIDPGGYNEQFF,TGTGCCAGCAGGATTGACCCAGGGGGCTACAATGAGCAGTTCTTC
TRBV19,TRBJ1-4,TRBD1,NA,CASSILLRTGVNEKLFF,TGTGCCAGTAGTATACTATTACGGACAGGGGTGAATGAAAAACTGTTTTTT
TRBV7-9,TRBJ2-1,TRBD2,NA,CASSGTSGEQFF,TGTGCCAGCAGCGGGACTAGCGGTGAGCAGTTCTTC
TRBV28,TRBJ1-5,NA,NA,CASSFMSWRGYQPQHF,TGTGCCAGCAGCTTCATGTCGTGGAGGGGATATCAGCCCCAGCATTTT
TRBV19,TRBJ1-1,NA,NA,CASSITGRGTEAFF,TGTGCCAGTAGTATAACTGGAAGAGGCACTGAAGCTTTCTTT
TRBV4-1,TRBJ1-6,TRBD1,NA,CASSRLTGDNSPLHF,TGCGCCAGCAGCCGATTGACAGGGGATAATTCACCCCTCCACTTT
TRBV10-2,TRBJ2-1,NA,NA,CASSESFNEQFF,TGCGCCAGCAGTGAATCCTTCAATGAGCAGTTCTTC
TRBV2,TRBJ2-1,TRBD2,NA,CASSFGREGNEQFF,TGTGCCAGCAGTTTCGGGCGGGAGGGTAATGAGCAGTTCTTC
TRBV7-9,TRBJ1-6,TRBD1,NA,CASSSGGQINSPLHF,TGTGCCAGCAGTTCTGGGGGACAGATTAATTCACCCCTCCACTTT
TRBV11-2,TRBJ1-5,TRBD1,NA,CASSLGKSRGDQPQHF,TGTGCCAGCAGCTTAGGGAAATCCAGGGGGGATCAGCCCCAGCATTTT
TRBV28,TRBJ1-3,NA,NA,CASSLGVGNTIYF,TGTGCCAGCAGTTTAGGAGTTGGAAACACCATATATTTT
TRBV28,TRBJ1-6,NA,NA,CASTSPGGASSYNSPLHF,TGTGCCAGCACCTCTCCCGGGGGTGCGAGCTCCTATAATTCACCCCTCCACTTT
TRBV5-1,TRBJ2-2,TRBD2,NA,CASSWTSAGELFF,TGCGCCAGCAGCTGGACTAGCGCCGGGGAGCTGTTTTTT
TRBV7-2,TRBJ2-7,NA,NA,CASSLGWLGPYEQYF,TGTGCCAGCAGCTTAGGTTGGCTAGGTCCGTACGAGCAGTACTTC
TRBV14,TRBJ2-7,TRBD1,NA,CASSHGTGGLHEQYF,TGTGCCAGCAGCCATGGGACAGGGGGCTTACACGAGCAGTACTTC
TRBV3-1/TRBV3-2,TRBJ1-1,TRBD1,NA,CASSQDRATEAFF,TGTGCCAGCAGCCAGGACAGGGCGACTGAAGCTTTCTTT
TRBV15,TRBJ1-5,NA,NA,CATSRAGANQPQHF,TGTGCCACCAGCAGAGCAGGGGCCAATCAGCCCCAGCATTTT
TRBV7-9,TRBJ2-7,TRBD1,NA,CASSPGGTGGHYEQYF,TGTGCCAGCAGCCCCGGAGGGACAGGGGGTCACTACGAGCAGTACTTC
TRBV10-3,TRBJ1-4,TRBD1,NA,CAISESPQGGRSTNEKLFF,TGTGCCATCAGTGAGTCGCCACAGGGGGGAAGGTCAACTAATGAAAAACTGTTTTTT
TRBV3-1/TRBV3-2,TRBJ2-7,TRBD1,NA,CASSWTGSEQYF,TGTGCCAGCAGCTGGACAGGGAGCGAGCAGTACTTC
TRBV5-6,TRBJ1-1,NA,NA,CASSLAGYTEAFF,TGTGCCAGCAGCTTGGCAGGATACACTGAAGCTTTCTTT
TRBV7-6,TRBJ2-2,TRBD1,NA,CASSRDRAVTGELFF,TGTGCCAGCAGCCGGGACAGGGCGGTAACCGGGGAGCTGTTTTTT
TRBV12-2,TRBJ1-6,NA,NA,CASRSGQGGSPLHF,TGTGCAAGTCGCTCGGGACAGGGGGGATCACCCCTCCACTTT
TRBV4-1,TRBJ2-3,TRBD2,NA,CASSQDRRLAGGRDTQYF,TGCGCCAGCAGCCAAGATCGGAGACTAGCGGGAGGGCGAGATACGCAGTATTTT
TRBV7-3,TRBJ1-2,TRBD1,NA,CASSLTGQGAYGYTF,TGTGCCAGCAGCTTAACAGGACAGGGAGCCTATGGCTACACCTTC
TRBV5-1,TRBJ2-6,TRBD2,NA,CASSSRPGLAGGWNSGANVLTF,TGCGCCAGCAGCTCAAGACCGGGACTAGCGGGAGGGTGGAACTCTGGGGCCAACGTCCTGACTTTC
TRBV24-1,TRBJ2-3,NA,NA,CATSDPGLGTDTQYF,TGTGCCACCAGTGATCCCGGTCTGGGCACAGATACGCAGTATTTT
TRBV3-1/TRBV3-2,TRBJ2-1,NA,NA,CASSLNINEQFF,TGTGCCAGCAGCCTAAACATCAATGAGCAGTTCTTC
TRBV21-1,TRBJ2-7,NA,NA,CASSKGVAGVGYEQYF,TGTGCCAGCAGCAAAGGGGTAGCGGGAGTAGGCTACGAGCAGTACTTC
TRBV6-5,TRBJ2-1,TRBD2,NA,CASSRQREVNEQFF,TGTGCCAGCAGTCGCCAGCGGGAGGTCAATGAGCAGTTCTTC
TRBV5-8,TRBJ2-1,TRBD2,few,CASSPVPGLAGGIYNEQFF,TGTGCCAGCAGCCCGGTCCCGGGACTAGCGGGAGGCATATACAATGAGCAGTTCTTC
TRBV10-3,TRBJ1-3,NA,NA,CAISGTFSSGNTIYF,TGTGCCATCAGCGGGACATTCAGCTCTGGAAACACCATATATTTT
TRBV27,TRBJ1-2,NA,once,CASSLASAGNYGYTF,TGTGCCAGCAGTTTAGCCTCGGCAGGGAACTATGGCTACACCTTC
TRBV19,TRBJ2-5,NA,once,CASSVDRGQETQYF,TGTGCCAGTAGTGTAGACCGGGGACAAGAGACCCAGTACTTC
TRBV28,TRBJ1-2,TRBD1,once,CASSFTGGNYGYTF,TGTGCCAGCAGTTTTACAGGGGGCAACTATGGCTACACCTTC